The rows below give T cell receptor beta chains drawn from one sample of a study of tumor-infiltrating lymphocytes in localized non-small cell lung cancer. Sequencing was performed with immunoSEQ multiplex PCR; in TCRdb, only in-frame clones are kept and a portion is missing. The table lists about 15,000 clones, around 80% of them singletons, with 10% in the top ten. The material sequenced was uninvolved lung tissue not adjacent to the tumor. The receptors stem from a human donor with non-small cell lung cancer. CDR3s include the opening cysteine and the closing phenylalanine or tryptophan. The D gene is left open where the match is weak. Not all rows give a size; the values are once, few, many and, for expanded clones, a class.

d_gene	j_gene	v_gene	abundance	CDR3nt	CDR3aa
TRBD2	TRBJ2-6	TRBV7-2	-	TGTGCCAGCAGCCCTGGACTAGCGGGAGCCCCTTCTGGGGCCAACGTCCTGACTTTC	CASSPGLAGAPSGANVLTF
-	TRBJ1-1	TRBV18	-	TGTGCCAGCTCACCGGGGTGGGGGAACACTGAAGCTTTCTTT	CASSPGWGNTEAFF
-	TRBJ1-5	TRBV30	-	TGTGCCTGGAGTCGACAGGATAGGGAGCCCCAGCATTTT	CAWSRQDREPQHF
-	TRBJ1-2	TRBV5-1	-	TGCGCCAGCAGCTTGCTTCCAGGTCCGTCGAACTATGGCTACACCTTC	CASSLLPGPSNYGYTF
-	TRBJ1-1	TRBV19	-	TGTGCCAGCTGTCCTGGCGGCCAGCTGAACACTGAAGCTTTCTTT	CASCPGGQLNTEAFF
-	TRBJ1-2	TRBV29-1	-	TGCAGCGTTGTCCTTAACTATGGCTACACCTTC	CSVVLNYGYTF
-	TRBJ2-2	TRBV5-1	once	TGCGCCAGCAGCTTAGGCCAGGGGCAAATGCACACCGGGGAGCTGTTTTTT	CASSLGQGQMHTGELFF
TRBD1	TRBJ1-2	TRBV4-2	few	TGTGCCAGCAGCCAAGTTTGGGGACAGGACTCGGGGGGCTACACCTTC	CASSQVWGQDSGGYTF
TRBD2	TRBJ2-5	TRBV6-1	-	TGTGCCGGTTCGCGGGAGACAGAGACCCAGTACTTC	CAGSRETETQYF
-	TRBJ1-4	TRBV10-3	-	TGTGCCATCAGTGAGTCAGGTGAAAAACTGTTTTTT	CAISESGEKLFF
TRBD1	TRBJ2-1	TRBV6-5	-	TGTGCCAGCAGTTACAGCGGACAGGGATCCTACAATGAGCAGTTCTTC	CASSYSGQGSYNEQFF
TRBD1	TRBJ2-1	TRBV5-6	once	TGTGCCAGCAGCTTGGTGGCAGGGGGCCGGAATGAGCAGTTCTTC	CASSLVAGGRNEQFF
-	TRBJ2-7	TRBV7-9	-	TGTGCCAGCAGCCTGAGTACGGGACAGCAGTACTTC	CASSLSTGQQYF
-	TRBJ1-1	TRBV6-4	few	TGTGCCAGCAGTGTTAAGGGAGATCCTGAGGGAGCTTTCTTT	CASSVKGDPEGAFF
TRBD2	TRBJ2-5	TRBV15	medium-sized	TGTGCCACCAGCAGAGGCGGTAGCGGGAGCGAGACCCAGTACTTC	CATSRGGSGSETQYF
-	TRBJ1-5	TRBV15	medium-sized	TGTGCCACCAGCATAGGCAGGGGCTTTAGCAATCAGCCCCAGCATTTT	CATSIGRGFSNQPQHF